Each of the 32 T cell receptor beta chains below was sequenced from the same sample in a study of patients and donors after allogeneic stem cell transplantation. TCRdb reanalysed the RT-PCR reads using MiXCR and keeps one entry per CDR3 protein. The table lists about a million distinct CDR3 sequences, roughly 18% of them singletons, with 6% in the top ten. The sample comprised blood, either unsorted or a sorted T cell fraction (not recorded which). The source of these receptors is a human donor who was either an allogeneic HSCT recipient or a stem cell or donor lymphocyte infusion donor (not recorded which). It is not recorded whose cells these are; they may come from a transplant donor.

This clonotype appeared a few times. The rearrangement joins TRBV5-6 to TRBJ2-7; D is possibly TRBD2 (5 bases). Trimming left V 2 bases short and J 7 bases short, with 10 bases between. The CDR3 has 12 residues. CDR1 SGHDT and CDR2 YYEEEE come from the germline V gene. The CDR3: CASSFGNGEQYF. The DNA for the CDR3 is TGTGCCAGCAGCTTCGGGAACGGGGAGCAGTACTTC.

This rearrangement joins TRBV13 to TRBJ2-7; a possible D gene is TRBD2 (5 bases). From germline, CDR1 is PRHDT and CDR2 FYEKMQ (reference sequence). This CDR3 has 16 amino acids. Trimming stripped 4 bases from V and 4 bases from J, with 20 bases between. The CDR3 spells CASSSRRGLTQYEQYF. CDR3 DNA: TGTGCCAGCAGCTCCCGCCGAGGGCTAACTCAATACGAGCAGTACTTC. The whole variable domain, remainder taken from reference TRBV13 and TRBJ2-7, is AAGVIQSPRHLIKEKRETATLKCYPIPRHDTVYWYQQGPGQDPQFLISFYEKMQSDKGSIPDRFSAQQFSDYHSELNMSSLELGDSALYFCASSSRRGLTQYEQYFGPGTRLTVT.

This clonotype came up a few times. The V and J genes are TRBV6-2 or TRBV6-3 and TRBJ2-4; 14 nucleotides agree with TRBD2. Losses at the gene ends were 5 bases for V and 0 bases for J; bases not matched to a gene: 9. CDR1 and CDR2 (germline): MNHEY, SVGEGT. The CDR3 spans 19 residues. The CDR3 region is CASSNGTSGGVLAKNIQYF. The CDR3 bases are TGTGCCAGCAGTAACGGGACTAGCGGGGGAGTACTAGCCAAAAACATTCAGTACTTC.

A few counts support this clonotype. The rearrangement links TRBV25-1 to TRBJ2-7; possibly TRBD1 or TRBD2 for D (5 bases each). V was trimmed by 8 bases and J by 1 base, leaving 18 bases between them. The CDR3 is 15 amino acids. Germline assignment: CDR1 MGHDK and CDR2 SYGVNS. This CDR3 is CASRERGDFSYEQYF. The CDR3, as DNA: TGTGCCAGCCGCGAACGAGGGGATTTTTCCTACGAGCAGTACTTC.

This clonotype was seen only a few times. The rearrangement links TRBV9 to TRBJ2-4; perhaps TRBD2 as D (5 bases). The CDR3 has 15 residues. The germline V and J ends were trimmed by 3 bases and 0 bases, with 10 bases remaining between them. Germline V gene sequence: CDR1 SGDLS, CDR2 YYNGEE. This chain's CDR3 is CASSAAGLAKNIQYF. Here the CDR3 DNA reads TGTGCCAGCAGCGCCGCGGGCCTAGCCAAAAACATTCAGTACTTC.

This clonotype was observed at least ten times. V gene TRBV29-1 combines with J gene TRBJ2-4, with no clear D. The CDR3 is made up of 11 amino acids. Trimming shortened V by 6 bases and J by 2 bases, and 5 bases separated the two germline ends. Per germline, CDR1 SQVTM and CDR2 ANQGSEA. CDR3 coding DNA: TGCAGCGTGTGGTCCAAAAACATTCAGTACTTC. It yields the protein CSVWSKNIQYF.

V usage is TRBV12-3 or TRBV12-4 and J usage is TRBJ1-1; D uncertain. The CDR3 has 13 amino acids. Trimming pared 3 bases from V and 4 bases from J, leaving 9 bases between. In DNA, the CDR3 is TGTGCCAGCAGTTTTAAGCGGATCACTGAAGCTTTCTTT. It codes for CASSFKRITEAFF.

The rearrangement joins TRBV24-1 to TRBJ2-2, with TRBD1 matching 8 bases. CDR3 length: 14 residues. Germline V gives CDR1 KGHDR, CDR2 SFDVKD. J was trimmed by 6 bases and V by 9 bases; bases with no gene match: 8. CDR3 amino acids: CATGRTGTAGELFF. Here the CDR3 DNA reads TGTGCCACCGGCCGGACAGGGACGGCCGGGGAGCTGTTTTTT.

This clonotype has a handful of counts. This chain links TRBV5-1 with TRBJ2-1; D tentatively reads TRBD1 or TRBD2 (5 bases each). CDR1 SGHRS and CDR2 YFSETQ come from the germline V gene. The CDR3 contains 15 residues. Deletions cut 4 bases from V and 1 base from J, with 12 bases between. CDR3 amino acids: CASSTAGASYNEQFF. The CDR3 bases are TGCGCCAGCAGCACCGCCGGGGCATCCTACAATGAGCAGTTCTTC.

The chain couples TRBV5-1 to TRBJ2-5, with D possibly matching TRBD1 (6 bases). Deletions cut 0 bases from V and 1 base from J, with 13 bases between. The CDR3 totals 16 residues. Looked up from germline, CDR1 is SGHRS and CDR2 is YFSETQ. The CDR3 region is CASSLAETGRQETQYF. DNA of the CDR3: TGCGCCAGCAGCTTGGCCGAGACAGGCCGCCAAGAGACCCAGTACTTC.

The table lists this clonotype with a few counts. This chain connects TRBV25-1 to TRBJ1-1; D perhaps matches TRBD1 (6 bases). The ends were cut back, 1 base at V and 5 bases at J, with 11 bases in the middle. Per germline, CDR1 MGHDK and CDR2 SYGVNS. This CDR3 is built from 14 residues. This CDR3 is CASSESHRETEAFF. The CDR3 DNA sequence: TGTGCCAGCAGTGAATCCCACAGGGAAACTGAAGCTTTCTTT.

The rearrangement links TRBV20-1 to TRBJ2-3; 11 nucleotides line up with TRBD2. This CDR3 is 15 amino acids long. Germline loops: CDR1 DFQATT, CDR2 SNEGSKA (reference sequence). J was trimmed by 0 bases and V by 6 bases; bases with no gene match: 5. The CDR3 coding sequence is TGCAGTGCCAGACTAGCGGGGAGAAGCACAGATACGCAGTATTTT. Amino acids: CSARLAGRSTDTQYF.

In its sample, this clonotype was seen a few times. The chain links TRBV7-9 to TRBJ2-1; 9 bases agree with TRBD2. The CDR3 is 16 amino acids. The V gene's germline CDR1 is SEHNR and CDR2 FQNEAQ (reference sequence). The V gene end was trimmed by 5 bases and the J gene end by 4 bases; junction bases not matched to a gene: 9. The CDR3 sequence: CASSGTSGPTYNEQFF. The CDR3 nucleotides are TGTGCCAGCAGCGGAACTAGCGGGCCTACGTACAATGAGCAGTTCTTC. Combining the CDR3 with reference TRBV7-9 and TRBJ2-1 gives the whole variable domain DTGVSQNPRHKITKRGQNVTFRCDPISEHNRLYWYRQTLGQGPEFLTYFQNEAQLEKSRLLSDRFSAERPKGSFSTLEIQRTEQGDSAMYLCASSGTSGPTYNEQFFGPGTRLTVL.

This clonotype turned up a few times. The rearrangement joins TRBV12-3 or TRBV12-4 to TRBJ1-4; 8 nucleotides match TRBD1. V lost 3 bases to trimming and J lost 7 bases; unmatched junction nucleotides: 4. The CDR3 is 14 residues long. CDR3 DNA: TGTGCCAGCAGTTTGCACAGGGGGGCTGAAAAACTGTTTTTT. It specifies CASSLHRGAEKLFF.

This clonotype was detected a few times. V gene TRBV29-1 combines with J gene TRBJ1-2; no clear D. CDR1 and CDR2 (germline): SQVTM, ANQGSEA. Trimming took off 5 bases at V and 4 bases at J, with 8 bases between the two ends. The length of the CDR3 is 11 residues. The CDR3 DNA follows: TGCAGCGTTCCAGGCTTCTATGGCTACACCTTC. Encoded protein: CSVPGFYGYTF.

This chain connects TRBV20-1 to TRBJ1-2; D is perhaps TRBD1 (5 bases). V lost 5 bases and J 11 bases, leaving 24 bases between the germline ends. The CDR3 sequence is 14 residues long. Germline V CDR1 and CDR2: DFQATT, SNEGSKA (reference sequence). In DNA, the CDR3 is TGCAGTGCTTCCTACCCCCGGGACGCACCGGAATACACCTTC. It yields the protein CSASYPRDAPEYTF.

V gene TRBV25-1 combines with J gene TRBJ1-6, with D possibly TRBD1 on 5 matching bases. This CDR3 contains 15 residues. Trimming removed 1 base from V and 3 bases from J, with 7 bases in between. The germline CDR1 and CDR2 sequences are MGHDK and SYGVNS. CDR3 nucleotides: TGTGCCAGCAGTGAATCTACAGGCTATAATTCACCCCTCCACTTT. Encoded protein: CASSESTGYNSPLHF.

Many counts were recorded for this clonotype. The DNA of the CDR3 is TGTGCCAGCAGTTCCCCCGGCGGGGATGAGCAGTTCTTC. This sequence encodes CASSSPGGDEQFF. The chain links TRBV12-3 or TRBV12-4 to TRBJ2-1, with D maybe TRBD2 (6 bases). This CDR3 contains 13 residues. V was clipped by 4 bases and J by 8 bases, with 12 bases between them.

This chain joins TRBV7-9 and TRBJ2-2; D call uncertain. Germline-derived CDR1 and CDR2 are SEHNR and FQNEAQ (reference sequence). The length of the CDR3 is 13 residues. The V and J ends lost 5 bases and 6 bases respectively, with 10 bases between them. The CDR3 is CASSPTPAGELFF. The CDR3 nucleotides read TGTGCCAGCAGCCCAACTCCGGCCGGGGAGCTGTTTTTT.

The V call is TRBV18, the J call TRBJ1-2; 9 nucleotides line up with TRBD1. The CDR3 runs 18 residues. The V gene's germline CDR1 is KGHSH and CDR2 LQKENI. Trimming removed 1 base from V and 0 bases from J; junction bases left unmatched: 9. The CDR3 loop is CASSPQGQGHYPNYGYTF. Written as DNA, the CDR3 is TGTGCCAGCTCACCACAAGGACAGGGGCACTACCCTAACTATGGCTACACCTTC.

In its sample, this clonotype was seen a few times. DNA for the CDR3: TGTGCCACCAGCATAAGAGTATTTCGGCGGAGGACTGAAGCTTTCTTT. Amino acid sequence: CATSIRVFRRRTEAFF. The gene calls are TRBV15 and TRBJ1-1, with D hard to call. V gave up 4 bases and J gave up 5 bases, with 20 bases separating them. Germline CDR1 is LNHNV and CDR2 is YYDKDF (reference sequence). The CDR3 loop spans 16 amino acids.

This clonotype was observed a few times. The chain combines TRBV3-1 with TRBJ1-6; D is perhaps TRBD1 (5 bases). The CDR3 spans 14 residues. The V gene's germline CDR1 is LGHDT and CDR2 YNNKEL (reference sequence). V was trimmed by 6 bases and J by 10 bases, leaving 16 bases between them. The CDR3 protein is CASRSGRVFSPLHF. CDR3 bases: TGTGCCAGCAGATCCGGCAGGGTATTCTCACCCCTCCACTTT.

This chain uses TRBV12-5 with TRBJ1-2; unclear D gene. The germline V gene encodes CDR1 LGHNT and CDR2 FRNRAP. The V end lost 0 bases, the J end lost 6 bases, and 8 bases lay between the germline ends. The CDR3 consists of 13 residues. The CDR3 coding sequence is TGTGCTAGTGGTTTGGTACGGGGTAATGGCTACACCTTC. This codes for CASGLVRGNGYTF.

CDR3 residues: CASSSRGDRGLNEQFF. The CDR3 DNA is TGTGCCAGCAGCAGTCGAGGAGACAGGGGGCTTAATGAGCAGTTCTTC. This rearrangement joins TRBV25-1 to TRBJ2-1, with 10 nucleotides matching TRBD1. The CDR3 totals 16 residues. Germline V gives CDR1 MGHDK, CDR2 SYGVNS. The junction had 12 bases not matched to a gene; V was cut back by 6 bases and J by 7 bases.

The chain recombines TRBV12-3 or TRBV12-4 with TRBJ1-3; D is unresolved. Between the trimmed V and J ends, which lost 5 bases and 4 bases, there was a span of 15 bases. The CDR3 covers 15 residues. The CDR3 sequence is CASSPNRGIGNTIYF. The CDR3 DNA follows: TGTGCCAGCAGTCCCAATCGTGGTATCGGAAACACCATATATTTT.

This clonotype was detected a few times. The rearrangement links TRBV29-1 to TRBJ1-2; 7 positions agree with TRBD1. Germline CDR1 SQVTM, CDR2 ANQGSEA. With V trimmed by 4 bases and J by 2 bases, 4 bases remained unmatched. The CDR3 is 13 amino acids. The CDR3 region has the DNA TGCAGCGTTGGTCCAGGGGGAAACTATGGCTACACCTTC. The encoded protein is CSVGPGGNYGYTF.

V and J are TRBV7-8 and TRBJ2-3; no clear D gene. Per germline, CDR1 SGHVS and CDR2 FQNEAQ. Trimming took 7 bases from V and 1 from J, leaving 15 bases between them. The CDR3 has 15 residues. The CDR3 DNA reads TGTGCCAGCATCTCCGCGGATTCCGGCACAGATACGCAGTATTTT. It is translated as CASISADSGTDTQYF.

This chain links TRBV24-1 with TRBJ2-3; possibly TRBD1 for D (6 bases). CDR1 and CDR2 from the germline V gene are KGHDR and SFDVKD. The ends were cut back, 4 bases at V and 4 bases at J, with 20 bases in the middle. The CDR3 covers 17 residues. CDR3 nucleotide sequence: TGTGCCACCAGTGACGATAGAGCGCAGGGACAACCAGATACGCAGTATTTT. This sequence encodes CATSDDRAQGQPDTQYF.

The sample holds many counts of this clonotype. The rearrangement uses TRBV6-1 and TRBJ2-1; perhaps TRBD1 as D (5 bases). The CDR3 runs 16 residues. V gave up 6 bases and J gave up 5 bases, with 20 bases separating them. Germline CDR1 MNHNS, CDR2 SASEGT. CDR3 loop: CASSDEIWGAHNEQFF. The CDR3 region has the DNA TGTGCCAGCAGCGACGAGATTTGGGGCGCCCACAATGAGCAGTTCTTC.

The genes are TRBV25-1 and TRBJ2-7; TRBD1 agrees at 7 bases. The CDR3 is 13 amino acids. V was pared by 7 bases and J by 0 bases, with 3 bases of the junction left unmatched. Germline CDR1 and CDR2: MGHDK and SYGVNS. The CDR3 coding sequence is TGTGCCAGCAACAGGGGTCCCTCCTACGAGCAGTACTTC. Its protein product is CASNRGPSYEQYF.

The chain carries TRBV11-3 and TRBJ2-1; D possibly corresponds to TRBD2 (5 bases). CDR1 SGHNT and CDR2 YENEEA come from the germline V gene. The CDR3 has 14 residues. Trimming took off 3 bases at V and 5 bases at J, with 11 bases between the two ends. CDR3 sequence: CASSFTGIDNEQFF. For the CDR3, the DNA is TGTGCCAGCAGCTTCACGGGGATTGACAATGAGCAGTTCTTC.

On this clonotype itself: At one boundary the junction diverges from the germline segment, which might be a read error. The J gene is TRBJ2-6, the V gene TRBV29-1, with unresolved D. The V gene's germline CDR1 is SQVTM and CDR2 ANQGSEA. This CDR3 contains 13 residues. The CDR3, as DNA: TGCAGCGCTGAAAGGGCTGGGGCCAACGTCCTGACTTTC. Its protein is CSAERAGANVLTF.